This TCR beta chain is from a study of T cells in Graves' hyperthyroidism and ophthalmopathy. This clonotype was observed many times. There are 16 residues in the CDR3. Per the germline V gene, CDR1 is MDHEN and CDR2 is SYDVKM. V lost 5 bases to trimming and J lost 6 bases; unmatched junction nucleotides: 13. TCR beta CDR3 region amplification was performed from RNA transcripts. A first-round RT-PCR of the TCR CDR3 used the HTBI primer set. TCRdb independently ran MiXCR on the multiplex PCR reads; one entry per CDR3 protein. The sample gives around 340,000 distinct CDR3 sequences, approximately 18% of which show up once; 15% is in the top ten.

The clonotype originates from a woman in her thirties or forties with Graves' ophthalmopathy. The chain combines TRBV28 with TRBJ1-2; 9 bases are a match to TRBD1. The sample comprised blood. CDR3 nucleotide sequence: TGTGCCAGCAGTGCCTCGTGGGGACAGGGTTTCGATGGCTACACCTTC. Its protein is CASSASWGQGFDGYTF.